This TCR beta chain was identified in a study of cytomegalovirus exposure and HLA in healthy donors. The study, taken as a whole, reports: An apparent linkage of common viral pathogens to several of the most significant clusters emerged in a later analysis. Productive status was seen about 90% or about 30% of the time for most TCR beta V segments in an earlier analysis. In presence/absence analyses, roughly uniform sequencing depth across donors was assumed.

60 Vbeta and 13 Jbeta primers were used in PCR. Profiled with immunoSEQ multiplex PCR; TCRdb holds only in-frame clones, not every one. The sample records 120,000 or so clones, around four fifths being singletons. Whereas donors were nominally healthy upon sampling, unrecorded immune exposures were probable. This clone is a singleton in its sample. Its antigen is still unknown. CDR1 is SGHVS, CDR2 FQNEAQ, per germline. CDR3 length: 11 residues. V lost 5 bases, J lost 12 bases, and 11 bases lay in between. The V call is TRBV7-8, the J call TRBJ1-3, with D maybe TRBD1 (5 bases). This clonotype was sampled from a man aged 18-30 years in good health and CMV-seropositive. Sequences were obtained from PBMCs. The CDR3 nucleotides are TGTGCCAGCAGCCAAAAAGGGGTCATATATTTT. As protein: CASSQKGVIYF.